This is a list of T cell receptor beta chains from one sample in a study of blood T cells in healthy people across ages. TCRdb independently ran MiXCR on the 5' RACE reads; one entry per CDR3 protein. The sample lists about 1.4 million distinct CDR3 sequences, around 55% seen once, with about 6.7% in the top ten. Material for sequencing was blood. The source is a man aged 18 to 35 in good health. Each CDR3 is given with its conserved first and last residue. Fields, in order: D gene, V gene, J gene, clone size, CDR3 DNA, CDR3 protein. The D gene is left open where the match is weak. Some rows have no size entry. The others give once, few or many, or a class for an expanded clone.

>-|TRBV28|TRBJ2-1|-
TGTGCCAGCAGCGAACTTTCCGGTTACAATGAGCAGTTCTTC
CASSELSGYNEQFF
>TRBD1|TRBV6-6|TRBJ1-6|few
TGTGCCAGCAGACGGGACAGCAGCAATTCACCCCTCCACTTT
CASRRDSSNSPLHF
>-|TRBV25-1|TRBJ2-7|-
TGTGCCAGCAAGGGCAGTACTACCTACGAGCAGTACTTC
CASKGSTTYEQYF
>TRBD2|TRBV7-6|TRBJ2-3|-
TGTGTCAGCAGCCCAATAGCGGGGGGGCCATCCGATACGCAGTATTTT
CVSSPIAGGPSDTQYF
>-|TRBV29-1|TRBJ2-5|few
TGCAGCGTTGATTTAGGTCGGGGTGGACAAGAGACCCAGTACTTC
CSVDLGRGGQETQYF
>-|TRBV12-3/TRBV12-4|TRBJ2-1|once
TGTGCCAGCAGTTTGTCAGGGGCCGGGTACAATGAGCAGTTCTTC
CASSLSGAGYNEQFF
>-|TRBV6-1|TRBJ2-7|-
TGTGCCAGCAGTGACACCATTCCGACACGGGTCTCCTACGAGCAGTACTTC
CASSDTIPTRVSYEQYF
>TRBD2|TRBV12-3/TRBV12-4|TRBJ2-2|-
TGTGCCAGCAGGCCGGGACTAGCGGCAAGGAACACCGGGGAGCTGTTTTTT
CASRPGLAARNTGELFF
>-|TRBV7-9|TRBJ2-3|-
TGTGCCAGCAGCTCCATCCAGGCGGCCACAGATACGCAGTATTTT
CASSSIQAATDTQYF
>TRBD1|TRBV5-5|TRBJ2-1|-
TGTGCCAGCAGCTTGTCGTGGACAGGGCACACCTATAATGAGCAGTTCTTC
CASSLSWTGHTYNEQFF
>-|TRBV7-9|TRBJ1-2|-
TGTGCCAGCAGTCAAGGTTATGGTTCTGACTATGGCTACACCTTC
CASSQGYGSDYGYTF
>TRBD1|TRBV20-1|TRBJ1-1|-
TGCAGTGGAGCGGGTTGGGACGACAGGGGAATGAACACTGAAGCTTTCTTT
CSGAGWDDRGMNTEAFF
>-|TRBV20-1|TRBJ2-5|-
TGCAGTGCTAGAGGGCCCCGGGGAGGAGAGACCCAGTACTTC
CSARGPRGGETQYF
>-|TRBV5-5|TRBJ2-7|-
TGTGCCAGCACCCCCAGGTGGACCCGGCGGGACACCTACGAGCAGTACTTC
CASTPRWTRRDTYEQYF
>-|TRBV4-1|TRBJ2-7|few
TGCGCCAGCAGCCACGGGAGAACTTCCTACGAGCAGTACTTC
CASSHGRTSYEQYF
>-|TRBV12-3/TRBV12-4|TRBJ2-1|-
TGTGCCAGCAGTACTACGGCAAATGAGCAGTTCTTC
CASSTTANEQFF
>-|TRBV27|TRBJ2-1|many
TGTGCCAGCAGTTTATCCCACCGGTACAATGAGCAGTTCTTC
CASSLSHRYNEQFF
>TRBD2|TRBV27|TRBJ2-3|-
TGTGCCAGCAGCCAAGGGACTACAGTCACAGATACGCAGTATTTT
CASSQGTTVTDTQYF
>-|TRBV7-2|TRBJ1-5|few
TGTGCCAGCAGCTGGGACTGGGATCAGCCCCAGCATTTT
CASSWDWDQPQHF
>-|TRBV7-2|TRBJ1-2|few
TGTGCCAGCAGCTTAGGGCACAGACTTAACTATGGCTACACCTTC
CASSLGHRLNYGYTF
>TRBD1|TRBV3-1|TRBJ2-1|-
TGTGCCAGCAGTCAGGGACAGGGGTTCGATGAGCAGTTCTTC
CASSQGQGFDEQFF
>TRBD2|TRBV12-3/TRBV12-4|TRBJ2-7|-
TGTGCCAGCAGCGGGGGTTCTGAGGGCGGGAGAACCTCCTACGAGCAGTACTTC
CASSGGSEGGRTSYEQYF
>-|TRBV10-3|TRBJ2-5|-
TGTGCCATCAGGCTGGAGACCCAGTACTTC
CAIRLETQYF
>-|TRBV6-2/TRBV6-3|TRBJ2-6|-
TGTGCCGGAGGGATCACTGGGGCCAACGTCCTGACTTTC
CAGGITGANVLTF
>TRBD2|TRBV30|TRBJ2-2|-
TGTGCCTGGAGTGCCCTGGGGAGGGCCACCGGGGAGCTGTTTTTT
CAWSALGRATGELFF
>TRBD2|TRBV12-3/TRBV12-4|TRBJ2-4|few
TGTGCCAGCAGTCCGCCCTCGGGGGGAGTGGACATTCAGTACTTC
CASSPPSGGVDIQYF
>-|TRBV10-3|TRBJ2-7|-
TGTGCCATCAGCCGGGACAACTACGAGCAGTACTTC
CAISRDNYEQYF
>-|TRBV4-1|TRBJ2-6|-
TGCGCCAGCAGCCAAGTCGAGGGGGGTGCTGGGGCCAACGTCCTGACTTTC
CASSQVEGGAGANVLTF
>TRBD2|TRBV6-1|TRBJ2-7|-
TGTGCCACCGTTAGCGGGAGAACCTACGAGCAGTACTTC
CATVSGRTYEQYF
>TRBD2|TRBV20-1|TRBJ2-7|few
TGCAGTACCCTAGCGGGGGCCTACGAGCAGTACTTC
CSTLAGAYEQYF
>-|TRBV12-3/TRBV12-4|TRBJ2-2|few
TGTGCCAGCAGTTTAGGCCTGAGCACCGGGGAGCTGTTTTTT
CASSLGLSTGELFF
>TRBD1|TRBV28|TRBJ2-7|few
TGTGCCAGCAGTCACGGACAGGGGACCTTAGTGTACGAGCAGTACTTC
CASSHGQGTLVYEQYF
>TRBD1|TRBV7-9|TRBJ1-2|-
TGTGCCAGCAGCTCCGGGGGACAGCCGATCTATGGCTACACCTTC
CASSSGGQPIYGYTF
>TRBD2|TRBV11-2|TRBJ2-7|-
TGTGCCAGCAGCTCAGCGGGAGTGGACCAGTACTTC
CASSSAGVDQYF
>TRBD1|TRBV20-1|TRBJ1-1|-
TGCAGTGCTAGAGACCCGGGACAGACCGTGAACACTGAAGCTTTCTTT
CSARDPGQTVNTEAFF
>-|TRBV4-1|TRBJ1-1|few
TGCGCCAGCAGCCACTTGCCCTCCAACACTGAAGCTTTCTTT
CASSHLPSNTEAFF
>TRBD1|TRBV12-3/TRBV12-4|TRBJ1-1|-
TGTGCCAGCCTTAGGGACAGCAACACTGAAGCTTTCTTT
CASLRDSNTEAFF
>TRBD1|TRBV29-1|TRBJ2-7|-
TGCAGCGCAAAACTCAGGGGGCTGGACGCCTACGAGCAGTACTTC
CSAKLRGLDAYEQYF
>TRBD2|TRBV20-1|TRBJ2-7|-
TGCAGTGCTCCGGGACTAGCTTACGAGCAGTACTTC
CSAPGLAYEQYF
>TRBD1|TRBV10-3|TRBJ2-2|-
TGTGCCATTCGGCAACCGGGACAGCAAGCCGGGGAGCTGTTTTTT
CAIRQPGQQAGELFF
>-|TRBV20-1|TRBJ2-7|-
TGCAGTGCTAGAGGTGGCAGCGCCTACGAGCAGTACTTC
CSARGGSAYEQYF
>-|TRBV29-1|TRBJ2-7|few
TGCAGCTGTATTTTGAGGGGTCCCTACGAGCAGTACTTC
CSCILRGPYEQYF
>TRBD2|TRBV6-4|TRBJ2-1|-
TGTGCCAGCAGCGTTTATGGCGGGGGGGCCTCAAATGAGCAGTTCTTC
CASSVYGGGASNEQFF
>-|TRBV29-1|TRBJ1-1|-
TGCAGCGTTGAAGGTCGACCGAACCAGGAGAACACTGAAGCTTTCTTT
CSVEGRPNQENTEAFF
>-|TRBV5-1|TRBJ2-7|few
TGCGCCAGCAGCCCGTTTGGAGCCGGGTCTGTAGAAGGCGAGCAGTACTTC
CASSPFGAGSVEGEQYF
>TRBD2|TRBV20-1|TRBJ2-4|few
TGCAGTGCTAGAGGAGCGGGGGGAAACATTCAGTACTTC
CSARGAGGNIQYF
>TRBD1|TRBV6-5|TRBJ2-7|-
TGTGCCAGCAGGTATCCCGGGACAGGGGTCTACGAGCAGTACTTC
CASRYPGTGVYEQYF
>TRBD2|TRBV12-3/TRBV12-4|TRBJ2-7|-
TGTGCCAGCAGTTTCGGCCTCATGCGGGGGAGCTCCTACGAGCAGTACTTC
CASSFGLMRGSSYEQYF
>-|TRBV3-1|TRBJ2-1|-
TGTGCCAGCAGCCCGCAGGCTCCGGGACTTCCCAACCAGTTCTTC
CASSPQAPGLPNQFF
>-|TRBV28|TRBJ2-1|-
TGTGCCAGCAGAGCGTACGGGGGTTCTTTTGGTGAGCAGTTCTTC
CASRAYGGSFGEQFF
>-|TRBV4-1|TRBJ2-3|-
TGCGCCAGCAGCCAAGGGATCGGGGGAGGCACAGATGCGCAGTATTTT
CASSQGIGGGTDAQYF
>-|TRBV6-6|TRBJ2-3|few
TGTGCCAGCAGTTATTCACTAGCTACGGGCACAGATACGCAGTATTTT
CASSYSLATGTDTQYF
>-|TRBV4-2|TRBJ2-7|-
TGTGCCAGCAGCCAAGATCGTGAGGGTTGGTACGAGCAGTACTTC
CASSQDREGWYEQYF
>-|TRBV4-2|TRBJ2-1|-
TGTGCCAGCAGTGTTCGGTGGGTTGGGTGGGAGCAGTTCTTC
CASSVRWVGWEQFF
>-|TRBV11-2|TRBJ1-2|-
TGTGCCAGCAGCTTAGACGGGTTCTACTATGGCTACACCTTC
CASSLDGFYYGYTF